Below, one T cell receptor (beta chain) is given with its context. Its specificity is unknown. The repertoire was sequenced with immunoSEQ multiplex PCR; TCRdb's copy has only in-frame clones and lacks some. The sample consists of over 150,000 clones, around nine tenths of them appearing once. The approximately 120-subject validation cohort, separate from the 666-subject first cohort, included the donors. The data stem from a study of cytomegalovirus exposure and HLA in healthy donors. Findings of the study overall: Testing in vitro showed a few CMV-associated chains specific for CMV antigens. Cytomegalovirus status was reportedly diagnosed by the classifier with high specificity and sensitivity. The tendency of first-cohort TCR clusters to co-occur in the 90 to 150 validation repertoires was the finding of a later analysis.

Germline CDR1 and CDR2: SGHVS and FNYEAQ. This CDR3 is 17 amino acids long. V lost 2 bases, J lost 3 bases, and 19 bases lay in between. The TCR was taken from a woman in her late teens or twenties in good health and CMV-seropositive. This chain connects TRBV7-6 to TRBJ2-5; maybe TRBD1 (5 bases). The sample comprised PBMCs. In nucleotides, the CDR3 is TGTGCCAGCAGCTTACGGAGTGCCGCAGGGATCGAAGAGACCCAGTACTTC. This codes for CASSLRSAAGIEETQYF.